This paragraph reports one T cell receptor (beta chain). The antigen is unknown. Libraries of naive CD8 T cells were made from approximately 20,000 to 1,000,000 sorted cells. They used 10%, 30% or 50% RNA. Naive CD8 T cells were picked out by sorting for CD8+CD4-CCR7+CD45RA+. The data are from a study of molecular identifiers for immune sequencing clone quantification. Study summary: Across replicate runs, RNA obtained from about 21,000 or 97,000 naive CD8 cells was divided into five, with four undergoing sequencing. Findings of the study overall: Clonotypes topping 20 RNA copies carried over 99% of effector molecules but under 1% of naive ones.

V lost 3 bases and J 2 bases, leaving 10 bases between the germline ends. Looked up from germline, CDR1 is MGHRA and CDR2 is YSYEKL. This CDR3 has 14 amino acids. TCRdb recomputed calls from the PCR reads with MiXCR, one row per CDR3 protein. This sample has 100,000 or so distinct CDR3 sequences; under 40% occur once, and the top ten carry about a tenth. This sequence joins TRBV4-1 and TRBJ1-2; maybe TRBD1 (5 bases). The sequence was collected from a human donor in good health. Some libraries in this study had Jurkat cell RNA spiked in. Sequencing was done on a sample of naive CD8+ T cells from blood, with Jurkat cell RNA spiked in. Noted subset: FACS-sorted CD8+CD4-CCR7+CD45RA+ naive T cells. DNA for the CDR3: TGCGCCAGCAGCCACTGGACACACAACTATGGCTACACCTTC. Protein product: CASSHWTHNYGYTF.